The rows below give T cell receptor beta chains drawn from one sample of a study of blood T cell repertoires in COVID-19. Sequenced by immunoSEQ multiplex PCR; TCRdb stores in-frame clones only, minus some. The table shows approximately 170,000 clones, with roughly 85% occurring only once. The sequenced sample was PBMCs or T cells enriched from blood (not recorded which). These TCRs come from a woman in her forties or fifties who had recovered from COVID-19. CDR3s include the opening cysteine and the closing phenylalanine or tryptophan. D genes are given only for firm matches. Expanded clones get a size class; other rows say once, few or many, or leave the size out.

CDR3 protein,CDR3 DNA,J gene,V gene,clone size,D gene
CASRPEGVQKLFF,TGTGCCAGCCGGCCGGAAGGGGTACAAAAACTGTTTTTT,TRBJ1-4,TRBV7-9,.,.
CASSHGLAGAGELFF,TGTGCCAGCAGCCATGGACTAGCGGGGGCCGGGGAGCTGTTTTTT,TRBJ2-2,TRBV7-6,few,TRBD2
CASSEGQNYGYTF,TGCGCCAGCAGTGAAGGACAGAACTATGGCTACACCTTC,TRBJ1-2,TRBV10-1,.,.
CASSVSQGAIQYF,TGTGCCAGCAGCGTCAGTCAGGGGGCCATTCAGTACTTC,TRBJ2-4,TRBV9,.,TRBD1
CATSSGRGRGDEQFF,TGTGCCACCAGCAGTGGACGGGGGCGGGGGGATGAGCAGTTCTTC,TRBJ2-1,TRBV15,.,TRBD2
CASSIGKRGGDTQYF,TGTGCCAGTAGTATAGGCAAGCGGGGAGGGGATACGCAGTATTTT,TRBJ2-3,TRBV19,.,TRBD2
CASSSDNYNEQFF,TGTGCCAGCAGCTCCGACAACTACAATGAGCAGTTCTTC,TRBJ2-1,TRBV11-2,.,.
CATSRERPFWGGDTEAFF,TGTGCCACCAGCAGAGAGAGGCCCTTTTGGGGAGGGGACACTGAAGCTTTCTTT,TRBJ1-1,TRBV15,once,.
CACLRGTYNEQFF,TGTGCCTGCCTCCGAGGTACCTACAATGAGCAGTTCTTC,TRBJ2-1,TRBV30,.,.
CASSQDSTKETQYF,TGCGCCAGCAGCCAGGACAGTACCAAAGAGACCCAGTACTTC,TRBJ2-5,TRBV5-1,.,.
CASAAPGWGAEAFF,TGCGCCAGCGCGGCCCCTGGGTGGGGGGCTGAAGCTTTCTTT,TRBJ1-1,TRBV10-2,.,.
CASSEASGRDEQFF,TGTGCCAGCAGTGAGGCTAGCGGGAGAGATGAGCAGTTCTTC,TRBJ2-1,TRBV2,.,TRBD2
CASSPAGLAGGNEQFF,TGTGCCAGCAGCCCAGCTGGGCTAGCGGGGGGAAATGAGCAGTTCTTC,TRBJ2-1,TRBV7-2,.,TRBD2
CASSVAAGTSNTGELFF,TGTGCCAGCAGCGTAGCCGCCGGGACTTCGAACACCGGGGAGCTGTTTTTT,TRBJ2-2,TRBV9,.,.
CASSPLTGGRQPQHF,TGTGCCAGCAGCCCACTAACAGGGGGCCGTCAGCCCCAGCATTTT,TRBJ1-5,TRBV11-1,.,TRBD1
CASSQLGANEQFF,TGCGCCAGCAGCCAACTAGGGGCCAATGAGCAGTTCTTC,TRBJ2-1,TRBV4-1,.,.
CASCRGLNTGELFF,TGTGCCAGCTGCAGGGGGCTAAACACCGGGGAGCTGTTTTTT,TRBJ2-2,TRBV2,once,TRBD1
CASSLEGFNTEAFF,TGTGCCAGCAGTTTGGAGGGATTTAACACTGAAGCTTTCTTT,TRBJ1-1,TRBV6-5,.,.
CASSRFPILGTDTQYF,TGTGCCAGCAGCCGCTTCCCCATTTTAGGCACAGATACGCAGTATTTT,TRBJ2-3,TRBV7-9,.,.
CASSLPGSYGYTF,TGTGCCAGCAGTTTACCGGGGTCCTATGGCTACACCTTC,TRBJ1-2,TRBV28,.,.
CASSSLGQGGIAQHF,TGTGCCAGCAGTTCCCTCGGACAGGGTGGTATAGCCCAGCATTTT,TRBJ1-5,TRBV28,.,TRBD1
CASSKETGEGYTF,TGTGCCAGCAGCAAAGAGACAGGGGAAGGCTACACCTTC,TRBJ1-2,TRBV5-4,.,TRBD1
CASSKRQQNTEAFF,TGTGCCAGCAGCAAAAGACAGCAGAACACTGAAGCTTTCTTT,TRBJ1-1,TRBV21-1,.,.
CASSPPAGTGGEAFF,TGTGCCAGCTCACCACCGGCGGGGACAGGGGGTGAAGCTTTCTTT,TRBJ1-1,TRBV18,.,TRBD1
CASSGQANYGYTF,TGTGCCAGCAGCGGACAGGCCAACTATGGCTACACCTTC,TRBJ1-2,TRBV7-2,.,TRBD1
CASSMDTTYGYTF,TGCGCCAGCAGCATGGACACTACCTATGGCTACACCTTC,TRBJ1-2,TRBV5-1,.,.
CASSQDSASQPQHF,TGCGCCAGCAGCCAAGATTCCGCGAGCCAGCCCCAGCATTTT,TRBJ1-5,TRBV4-3,.,.